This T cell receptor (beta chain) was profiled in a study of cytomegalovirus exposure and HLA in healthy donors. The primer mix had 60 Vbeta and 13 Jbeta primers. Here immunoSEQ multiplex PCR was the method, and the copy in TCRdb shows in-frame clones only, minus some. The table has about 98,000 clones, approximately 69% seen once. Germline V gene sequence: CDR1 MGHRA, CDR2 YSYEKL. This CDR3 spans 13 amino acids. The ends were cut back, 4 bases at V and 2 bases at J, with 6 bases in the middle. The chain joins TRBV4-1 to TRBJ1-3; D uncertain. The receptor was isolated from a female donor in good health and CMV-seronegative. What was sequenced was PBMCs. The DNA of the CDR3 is TGCGCCAGCAGCCTCGGAGCTGGAAACACCATATATTTT. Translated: CASSLGAGNTIYF.